This entry lists 32 T cell receptor beta chains sequenced from one sample in a study of blood T cell repertoires in COVID-19. Method: immunoSEQ multiplex PCR; TCRdb's copy keeps in-frame clones and lacks some. Of about 160,000 clones in the sample, approximately 79% are singletons; the top ten hold approximately 7%. Source material: peripheral blood. The receptor source for this set is a woman in her forties with COVID-19, enrolled during active disease.

The V call is TRBV6-6, the J call TRBJ2-3; D not resolved. Trimming took off 11 bases at V and 2 bases at J, with 17 bases between the two ends. This CDR3 has 14 residues. Germline-derived CDR1 and CDR2 are MNHNY and SVGAGI (reference sequence). CDR3 residues: CASSSGSNTDTQYF. In nucleotides, the CDR3 is TGTGCCTCGTCGTCCGGGTCCAACACAGATACGCAGTATTTT.

This rearrangement joins TRBV10-3 to TRBJ2-3; D remains ambiguous. With 4 bases removed from V and 7 bases from J, the gap between germline ends came to 6 bases. CDR3 length equals 11 residues. Germline CDR1 is ENHRY and CDR2 is SYGVKD. The CDR3 spells CAISGGNTQYF. The CDR3 DNA sequence: TGTGCCATCAGTGGCGGAAATACGCAGTATTTT.

This clone was recorded a few times. The CDR3 sequence is CARDRAFQETQYF. The CDR3 DNA is TGTGCCAGGGACAGGGCGTTTCAAGAGACCCAGTACTTC. V and J are TRBV2 and TRBJ2-5, with TRBD1 matching over 8 bases. The germline gives CDR1 SNHLY, CDR2 FYNNEI. CDR3 size: 13 residues. The V and J ends lost 9 bases and 2 bases, in that order; junction bases with no gene match: 5. The whole variable domain, remainder taken from reference TRBV2 and TRBJ2-5, is EPEVTQTPSHQVTQMGQEVILRCVPISNHLYFYWYRQILGQKVEFLVSFYNNEISEKSEIFDDQFSVERPDGSNFTLKIRSTKLEDSAMYFCARDRAFQETQYFGPGTRLLVL.

This clone was picked up one time. The genes are TRBV9 and TRBJ1-6; D is possibly TRBD1 (5 bases). The CDR3 is made up of 14 amino acids. Trimming left V 4 bases short and J 6 bases short, with 11 bases between. Germline CDR1 is SGDLS and CDR2 is YYNGEE. CDR3 coding DNA: TGTGCCAGCAGCATCGGAGGGACTAATTCACCCCTCCACTTT. Amino acids: CASSIGGTNSPLHF.

The chain joins TRBV6-5 to TRBJ2-7, with TRBD1 identical over 9 bases. The germline V gene encodes CDR1 MNHEY and CDR2 SVGAGI. V was pared by 6 bases and J by 4 bases, with 7 bases of the junction left unmatched. The CDR3 has 14 amino acids. In nucleotides, the CDR3 is TGTGCCAGCAGCCCCGGGACAGGGAGGTACGAGCAGTACTTC. Translation: CASSPGTGRYEQYF.

The V and J genes are TRBV30 and TRBJ2-3; D unresolved. Germline assignment: CDR1 GTSNPN and CDR2 SVGIG (reference sequence). V was pared by 6 bases and J by 4 bases, with 5 bases between. This CDR3 comprises 10 residues. For the CDR3, the DNA is TGTGCCTGTAGATCAGATACGCAGTATTTT. Translation: CACRSDTQYF.

The chain uses TRBV5-1 and TRBJ2-1; 7 nucleotides agree with TRBD2. The length of the CDR3 is 16 residues. V was pared by 0 bases and J by 4 bases, with 7 bases of the junction left unmatched. Germline values: CDR1 SGHRS, CDR2 YFSETQ. CDR3 bases: TGCGCCAGCAGCTTGGAACTACAACTAGCGTACAATGAGCAGTTCTTC. Amino acids: CASSLELQLAYNEQFF.

This clone was observed a handful of times. This sequence joins TRBV7-2 and TRBJ2-3; the match to TRBD2 covers 7 bases. CDR1 and CDR2 from the germline V gene are SGHTA and FQGNSA. J was trimmed by 1 base and V by 1 base; bases with no gene match: 5. The CDR3 contains 16 residues. CDR3 in amino acids: CASSLGLAWGTDTQYF. CDR3 DNA sequence: TGTGCCAGCAGCTTAGGACTAGCCTGGGGCACAGATACGCAGTATTTT.

The V and J genes are TRBV30 and TRBJ2-7; 11 bases align to TRBD2. CDR1 GTSNPN and CDR2 SVGIG come from the germline V gene (reference sequence). This CDR3 contains 18 residues. Losses at the gene ends were 0 bases for V and 0 bases for J; bases not matched to a gene: 10. The CDR3 DNA reads as TGTGCCTGGAGTGTACGTATCGGACTAGCGGGCCACTCCTACGAGCAGTACTTC. Translating it yields CAWSVRIGLAGHSYEQYF.

The chain is built from TRBV27 and TRBJ1-1; weak D call: TRBD1 (5 bases). This CDR3 is built from 13 residues. Trimming took 2 bases from V and 6 from J, leaving 10 bases between them. The germline V gene has CDR1 MNHEY and CDR2 SMNVEV (reference sequence). CDR3 DNA: TGTGCCAGCAGTTTACGGGGGAGCGCTGAAGCTTTCTTT. It codes for CASSLRGSAEAFF.

This chain links TRBV6-5 with TRBJ1-1, with 7 bases identical to TRBD1. V lost 4 bases and J lost 8; bases outside the gene matches: 10. Germline assignment: CDR1 MNHEY and CDR2 SVGAGI. This CDR3 has 14 residues. The CDR3 here is CASSSPGTAEEAFF. The DNA of the CDR3 is TGTGCCAGCAGTTCTCCCGGGACAGCGGAAGAAGCTTTCTTT.

The CDR3 DNA reads TGTGCCAGCTCACCACCGACAGGGCAAGGAACTGAAGCTTTCTTT. Amino acids: CASSPPTGQGTEAFF. This rearrangement joins TRBV18 to TRBJ1-1, with 7 bases fitting TRBD1. After removal of 0 bases from V and 5 bases from J, the junction contained 6 bases not matched to a gene. CDR1 and CDR2 from the germline V gene are KGHSH and LQKENI. The CDR3 has 15 amino acids. Full variable domain (missing parts from reference TRBV18 and TRBJ1-1): NAGVMQNPRHLVRRRGQEARLRCSPMKGHSHVYWYRQLPEEGLKFMVYLQKENIIDESGMPKERFSAEFPKEGPSILRIQQVVRGDSAAYFCASSPPTGQGTEAFFGQGTRLTVV.

The V gene is TRBV27, the J gene TRBJ1-4, with 9 positions matching TRBD1. V lost 5 bases, J lost 5 bases, and 3 bases stayed unmatched. Germline lookup yields CDR1 MNHEY and CDR2 SMNVEV (reference sequence). The CDR3 sequence is 14 residues long. The DNA of the CDR3 is TGTGCCAGCAGTCCCGGGACAGGGAATGAAAAACTGTTTTTT. This gives the protein CASSPGTGNEKLFF.

A few counts support this clone. The chain joins TRBV6-1 to TRBJ1-5, with D hard to call. Germline V lookup: CDR1 MNHNS, CDR2 SASEGT. CDR3 length: 16 amino acids. Deletions cut 3 bases from V and 2 bases from J, with 14 bases between. The CDR3 nucleotides read TGTGCCAGCAGTGATACAGTTTCGCGAGGCAATCAGCCCCAGCATTTT. Translated, it gives CASSDTVSRGNQPQHF.

The chain recombines TRBV7-3 with TRBJ2-1; 7 bases agree with TRBD1. Germline CDR1 is SGHTA and CDR2 is FQGTGA. The junction had 4 bases not matched to a gene; V was cut back by 5 bases and J by 3 bases. This CDR3 has 14 amino acids. CDR3 bases: TGTGCCAGCAGCCCCAGACAGGGCTACAATGAGCAGTTCTTC. Protein sequence: CASSPRQGYNEQFF.

Only one count was recorded for this clone. The chain links TRBV5-1 to TRBJ2-2; 11 nucleotides match TRBD2. Germline CDR1 reads SGHRS; CDR2 reads YFSETQ. The trim removed 0 bases at V and 1 base at J, leaving 5 bases unmatched. This CDR3 has 18 residues. The CDR3: CASSLASGTSGNTGELFF. The CDR3 nucleotides read TGCGCCAGCAGCTTGGCCTCAGGGACTAGCGGGAACACCGGGGAGCTGTTTTTT.

The rearrangement joins TRBV4-1 to TRBJ2-2; TRBD1 might be the D (6 bases). The germline V gene has CDR1 MGHRA and CDR2 YSYEKL. This CDR3 is 14 amino acids long. Trimming shortened V by 5 bases and J by 6 bases, and 13 bases separated the two germline ends. DNA of the CDR3: TGCGCCAGCAGCTTCCAGGGGATCCCCGGGGAGCTGTTTTTT. Its translation is CASSFQGIPGELFF.

The CDR3 spells CASSRGADFVSGDTQYF. The CDR3 DNA reads as TGCGCCAGCAGTCGGGGGGCTGACTTCGTCTCCGGGGATACGCAGTATTTT. The gene calls are TRBV4-1 and TRBJ2-3; TRBD2 is a possible D gene (7 bases). V gave up 6 bases and J gave up 6 bases, with 25 bases separating them. CDR3 length: 17 amino acids. CDR1 is MGHRA and CDR2 is YSYEKL in the germline V gene.

This clone is a singleton in its sample. The rearrangement joins TRBV6-5 to TRBJ1-1; TRBD1 might be the D (6 bases). Trimming took off 7 bases at V and 5 bases at J, with 17 bases between the two ends. This CDR3 comprises 14 residues. Germline V CDR1 and CDR2: MNHEY, SVGAGI. The CDR3 region is CASNPDRLKTEAFF. The CDR3 coding sequence is TGTGCCAGCAACCCCGACAGGCTCAAGACTGAAGCTTTCTTT.

The V gene is TRBV10-2, the J gene TRBJ1-1; D remains ambiguous. This CDR3 is built from 15 residues. The germline V and J ends were trimmed by 3 bases and 1 base, with 12 bases remaining between them. The V gene's germline CDR1 is WSHSY and CDR2 SAAADI. This CDR3 reads CASSDAPPGNTEAFF. CDR3 DNA sequence: TGCGCCAGCAGTGACGCCCCGCCGGGGAACACTGAAGCTTTCTTT.

The J gene is TRBJ1-5, the V gene TRBV2; D ambiguous. Trimming took off 8 bases at V and 2 bases at J, with 10 bases between the two ends. Per the germline V gene, CDR1 is SNHLY and CDR2 is FYNNEI. This CDR3 contains 13 residues. CDR3 in amino acids: CASLLDGNQPQHF. CDR3 in DNA: TGTGCCAGCCTACTAGACGGCAATCAGCCCCAGCATTTT.

The chain has TRBV15 and TRBJ1-5; TRBD1 matches at 7 bases. The V gene's germline CDR1 is LNHNV and CDR2 YYDKDF (reference sequence). With V trimmed by 0 bases and J by 3 bases, 5 bases remained unmatched. CDR3 length: 16 residues. In nucleotides, the CDR3 is TGTGCCACCAGCAGAGATAGGACAGGACCCAATCAGCCCCAGCATTTT. This translates into CATSRDRTGPNQPQHF.

The chain links TRBV19 to TRBJ2-2; possible D gene TRBD2, 5 bases. Germline lookup yields CDR1 LNHDA and CDR2 SQIVND (reference sequence). V was clipped by 2 bases and J by 6 bases, with 10 bases between them. CDR3 length: 14 amino acids. The CDR3 nucleotides read TGTGCCAGTAGTATATGGGCTAGCTCCGGGGAGCTGTTTTTT. Translating gives CASSIWASSGELFF.

The CDR3 DNA reads as TGTGCCAGCAGCGGGCGACTAGCGGACACAGATACGCAGTATTTT. The encoded protein is CASSGRLADTDTQYF. The J gene is TRBJ2-3, the V gene TRBV9; 9 nucleotides line up with TRBD2. CDR3 length: 15 amino acids. Germline values: CDR1 SGDLS, CDR2 YYNGEE. The J segment lost 2 bases and the V segment lost 3 bases, leaving 4 bases of the junction unmatched.

The rearrangement links TRBV28 to TRBJ2-1; 7 bases line up with TRBD2. The ends lost 2 bases at V and 6 bases at J; junction bases unmatched: 13. Germline V gene sequence: CDR1 MDHEN, CDR2 SYDVKM. The CDR3 length is 17 residues. The CDR3: CASSLRSSGRTINEQFF. The CDR3 DNA reads TGTGCCAGCAGTTTACGGTCTAGCGGAAGAACCATCAATGAGCAGTTCTTC.

This rearrangement joins TRBV5-1 to TRBJ2-7; no firm D call. Trimming took off 2 bases at V and 3 bases at J, with 6 bases between the two ends. The germline gives CDR1 SGHRS, CDR2 YFSETQ. The CDR3 is made up of 12 amino acids. The CDR3 DNA sequence: TGCGCCAGCAGCTTCGGTGACTACGAGCAGTACTTC. This translates into CASSFGDYEQYF.

This chain connects TRBV4-1 to TRBJ2-3; D is unresolved. Trimming removed 3 bases at V and 2 bases at J, with 9 bases between. The CDR3 runs to 14 residues. CDR1 is MGHRA, CDR2 YSYEKL, per germline. CDR3 nucleotides: TGCGCCAGCAGCCAGGCCCCCTCCACAGATACGCAGTATTTT. Amino acids: CASSQAPSTDTQYF.

The chain employs TRBV9 and TRBJ2-3; D is uncertain. The CDR3 is made up of 12 amino acids. V lost 4 bases and J lost 0, with 3 bases in between. Germline-derived CDR1 and CDR2 are SGDLS and YYNGEE. The CDR3 DNA follows: TGTGCCAGCAGCTCTAGCACAGATACGCAGTATTTT. Amino acid sequence: CASSSSTDTQYF.

Only a few counts were recorded for this clone. This chain joins TRBV28 and TRBJ2-7; 8 bases map to TRBD2. CDR3 length: 14 amino acids. V lost 6 bases and J lost 3; bases outside the gene matches: 7. In germline, CDR1 is MDHEN, CDR2 SYDVKM. Here the CDR3 reads CASRGAGEHYEQYF. In nucleotides, the CDR3 is TGTGCCAGCAGGGGAGCGGGAGAACACTACGAGCAGTACTTC.

This chain links TRBV7-8 with TRBJ1-5, with D maybe TRBD1 (5 bases). This CDR3 spans 15 amino acids. The V gene's germline CDR1 is SGHVS and CDR2 FQNEAQ. Trimming took 1 base from V and 2 from J, leaving 9 bases between them. The CDR3 sequence is CASSLGQTRNQPQHF. CDR3 sequence (DNA): TGTGCCAGCAGCTTAGGACAGACCCGCAATCAGCCCCAGCATTTT.

J is TRBJ1-4 and V is TRBV5-3; unclear D gene. TRBV5-3 is reported as an ORF; its role is uncertain. The CDR3 covers 11 residues. Trimming shortened V by 1 base and J by 16 bases, and 11 bases separated the two germline ends. The DNA for the CDR3 is TGTGCCAGAAGCTTGTCACCGAACACGTTTTTT. Protein product: CARSLSPNTFF.

The chain links TRBV28 to TRBJ2-1, with 10 nucleotides matching TRBD2. The CDR3 runs to 16 residues. V shed 3 bases, J shed 7 bases, and the junction held 9 bases outside the gene matches. Germline CDR1 is MDHEN and CDR2 is SYDVKM. The CDR3 loop is CASSFRGLASSNEQFF. In DNA, the CDR3 is TGTGCCAGCAGTTTTCGGGGACTAGCGAGTTCGAATGAGCAGTTCTTC.